The clone carrying this T cell receptor beta chain has a count of ten or more. TCR beta libraries were built with iRepertoire HTBI primers and Arm-PCR of CDR3 regions. TCRdb used MiXCR to reprocess the multiplex PCR reads, holding one entry per CDR3 protein. The data show about half a million distinct CDR3 sequences, approximately 22% seen once. Time point: persistent/refractory GD, antithyroid drugs over 5 years with positive TRAb. With RNA extracted from PBMCs as input, the TCR library was made. These data originate in a study of regulatory T cells in long-lasting Graves disease. The TCR was taken from a female donor with Graves disease. Sequenced material: peripheral blood mononuclear cells (PBMCs), taken when the disease was refractory, from a patient treated with antithyroid drugs.

The CDR3 nucleotides are TGTGCCAGCAGTTGGCAGGGGGATATCCAAGAGACCCAGTACTTC. Its translation: CASSWQGDIQETQYF. V and J are TRBV28 and TRBJ2-5, with 7 bases aligning to TRBD1. Losses at the gene ends were 4 bases for V and 1 base for J; bases not matched to a gene: 6. This CDR3 is 15 amino acids long. Germline V lookup: CDR1 MDHEN, CDR2 SYDVKM.